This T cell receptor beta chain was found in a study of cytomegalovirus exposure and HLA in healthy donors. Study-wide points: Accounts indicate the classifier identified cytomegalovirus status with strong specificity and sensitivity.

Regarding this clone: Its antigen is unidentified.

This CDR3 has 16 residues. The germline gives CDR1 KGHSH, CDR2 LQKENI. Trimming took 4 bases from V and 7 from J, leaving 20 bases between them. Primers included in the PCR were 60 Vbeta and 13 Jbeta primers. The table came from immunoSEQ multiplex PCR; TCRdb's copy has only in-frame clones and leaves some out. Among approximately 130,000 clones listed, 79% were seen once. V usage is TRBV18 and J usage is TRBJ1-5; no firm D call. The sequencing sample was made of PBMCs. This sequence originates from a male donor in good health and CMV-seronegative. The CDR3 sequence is CASSLLATEAGQPQHF. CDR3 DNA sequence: TGTGCCAGCTCACTCCTAGCTACGGAGGCGGGACAGCCCCAGCATTTT.